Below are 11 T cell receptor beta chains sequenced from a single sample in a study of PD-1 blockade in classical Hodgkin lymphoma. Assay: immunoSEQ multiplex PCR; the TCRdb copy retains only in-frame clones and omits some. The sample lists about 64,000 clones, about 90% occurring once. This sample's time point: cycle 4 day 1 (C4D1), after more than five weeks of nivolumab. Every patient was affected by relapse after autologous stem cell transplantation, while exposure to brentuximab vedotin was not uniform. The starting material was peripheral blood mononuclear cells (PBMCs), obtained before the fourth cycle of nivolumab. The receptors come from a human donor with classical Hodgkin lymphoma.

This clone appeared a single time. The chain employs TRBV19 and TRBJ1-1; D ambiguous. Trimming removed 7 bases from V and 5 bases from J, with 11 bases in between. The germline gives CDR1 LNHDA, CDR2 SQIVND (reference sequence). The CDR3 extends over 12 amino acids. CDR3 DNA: TGTGCCAGTAAGTTTGGAGGGACTGAAGCTTTCTTT. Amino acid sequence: CASKFGGTEAFF.

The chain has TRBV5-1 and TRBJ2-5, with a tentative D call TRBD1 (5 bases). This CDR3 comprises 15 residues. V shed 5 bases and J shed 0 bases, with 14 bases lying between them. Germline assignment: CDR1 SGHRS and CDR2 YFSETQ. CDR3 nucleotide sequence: TGCGCCAGCAGTTACGACAGCCTGTACCAAGAGACCCAGTACTTC. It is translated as CASSYDSLYQETQYF.

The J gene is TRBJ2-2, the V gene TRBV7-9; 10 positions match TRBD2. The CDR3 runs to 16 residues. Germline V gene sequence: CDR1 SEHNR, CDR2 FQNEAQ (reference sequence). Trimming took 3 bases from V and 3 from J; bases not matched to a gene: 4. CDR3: CASSFGLADDTGELFF. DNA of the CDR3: TGTGCCAGCAGCTTCGGACTAGCGGATGACACCGGGGAGCTGTTTTTT. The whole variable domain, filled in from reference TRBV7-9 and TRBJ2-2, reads DTGVSQNPRHKITKRGQNVTFRCDPISEHNRLYWYRQTLGQGPEFLTYFQNEAQLEKSRLLSDRFSAERPKGSFSTLEIQRTEQGDSAMYLCASSFGLADDTGELFFGEGSRLTVL.

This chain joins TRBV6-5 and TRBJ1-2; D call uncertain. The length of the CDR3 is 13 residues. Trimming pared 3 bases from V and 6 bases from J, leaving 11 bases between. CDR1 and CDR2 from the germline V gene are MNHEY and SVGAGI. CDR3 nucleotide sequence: TGTGCCAGCAGTTATTCCGGGAGGCATGGCTACACCTTC. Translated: CASSYSGRHGYTF.

The DNA for the CDR3 is TGTGCCTGGGGGCAAGGCCCGAGCAATCAGCCCCAGCATTTT. Residues: CAWGQGPSNQPQHF. The J gene is TRBJ1-5, the V gene TRBV30; no definite D call. Germline CDR1 reads GTSNPN; CDR2 reads SVGIG (reference sequence). V lost 5 bases and J 1 base, leaving 12 bases between the germline ends. The CDR3 totals 14 residues.

CDR3 sequence reads: CASRVRGGTEAFF. The CDR3 DNA reads TGTGCCAGTAGGGTACGGGGGGGGACTGAAGCTTTCTTT. This rearrangement joins TRBV19 to TRBJ1-1; D is possibly TRBD1 (5 bases). Trimming cost V 6 bases and J 5 bases, with 13 bases left between them. Germline V CDR1 and CDR2: LNHDA, SQIVND (reference sequence). The CDR3 is made up of 13 amino acids.

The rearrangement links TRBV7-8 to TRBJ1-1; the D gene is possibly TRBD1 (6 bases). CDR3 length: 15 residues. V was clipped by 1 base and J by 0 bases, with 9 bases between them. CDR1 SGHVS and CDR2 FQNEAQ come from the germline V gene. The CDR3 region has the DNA TGTGCCAGCAGCTTAGAGGGGGGCATGAACACTGAAGCTTTCTTT. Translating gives CASSLEGGMNTEAFF.

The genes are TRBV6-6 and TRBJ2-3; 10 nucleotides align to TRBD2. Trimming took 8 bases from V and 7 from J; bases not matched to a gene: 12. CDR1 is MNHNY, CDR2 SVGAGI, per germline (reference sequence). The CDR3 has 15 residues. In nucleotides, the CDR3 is TGTGCCAGCTTCTCCCAGCGGGGGGGGCCAAATACGCAGTATTTT. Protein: CASFSQRGGPNTQYF.

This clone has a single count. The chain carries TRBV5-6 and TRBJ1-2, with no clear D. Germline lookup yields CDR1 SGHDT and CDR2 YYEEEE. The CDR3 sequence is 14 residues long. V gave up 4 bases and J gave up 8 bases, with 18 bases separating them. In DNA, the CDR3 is TGTGCCAGCAGCCTCTGGACCCCACAATTGGGCTACACCTTC. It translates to CASSLWTPQLGYTF.

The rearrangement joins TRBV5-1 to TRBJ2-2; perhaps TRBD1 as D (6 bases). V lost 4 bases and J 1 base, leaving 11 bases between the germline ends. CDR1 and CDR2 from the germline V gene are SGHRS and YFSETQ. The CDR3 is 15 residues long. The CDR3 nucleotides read TGCGCCAGCAGCCTGGGACAACTGAACACCGGGGAGCTGTTTTTT. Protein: CASSLGQLNTGELFF.

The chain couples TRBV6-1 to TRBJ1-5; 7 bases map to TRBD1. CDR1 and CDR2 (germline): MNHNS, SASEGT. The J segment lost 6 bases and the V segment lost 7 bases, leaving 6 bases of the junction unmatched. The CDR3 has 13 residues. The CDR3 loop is CASTYQGGQPQHF. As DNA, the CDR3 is TGTGCCAGCACTTATCAGGGGGGTCAGCCCCAGCATTTT.